What follows describes a single TCR beta chain. The sample is drawn from a study of blood T cell repertoires in COVID-19. Per the authors' pipeline: Reference gene primer amplification in the assay estimated nucleated cell counts. TCRdb's copy holds only in-frame clones and misses some; the assay was immunoSEQ multiplex PCR. V, J and clone size derive from that table, while D and trimming were established from the DNA sequence. Seen here are approximately 100,000 clones, 69% observed once, and the top ten hold about 6.5%. V was shortened by 1 base and J by 5 bases, with 12 bases between the two germline ends. The CDR3 has 15 residues. From germline, CDR1 is LNHNV and CDR2 YYDKDF (reference sequence).

Sequencing was performed on peripheral blood. The sequence derives from a man aged 80 or over with acute or convalescent COVID-19. The V call is TRBV15, the J call TRBJ2-1; D may be TRBD2 (6 bases). DNA for the CDR3: TGTGCCACCAGCAGAGGGCGGGAAAGCCACAATGAGCAGTTCTTC. Translating it yields CATSRGRESHNEQFF.